This T cell receptor (beta chain) is from a study of T-cell memory formation after mild COVID-19. Across the whole study: TCR clusters showed largely donor specificity. Regarding the study as a whole: CD4+ contracting clones were found mainly in CM and EM, and CD8+ ones in EMRA. There was a balanced CD4/CD8 profile in clones contracting day 15 to 85, and later expanders leaned CD4+.

With 6 bases clipped from V and 3 bases from J, the junction kept 13 bases outside the gene matches. The CDR3 is 17 residues long. CDR1 is MNHEY, CDR2 SMNVEV, per germline (reference sequence). Ten or more counts support this clonotype. The antigen is undetermined. Constant-segment primers were used for 5'RACE, and the resulting TCR alpha and TCR beta cDNA libraries carried sample barcodes and UMIs. TCRdb itself ran the 5' RACE reads through MiXCR, one entry per CDR3 protein. The sample lists hundreds of thousands of distinct CDR3 sequences; 20% to 25% were seen once. The genes are TRBV27 and TRBJ2-7, with 11 bases matching TRBD2. The sequencing sample was made of PBMCs or a T cell subset sorted from them (not recorded which). The sequence derives from an adult woman who had mild COVID-19 (a few samples of this study predate the infection). Cell type and time point are not known. The CDR3 bases are TGTGCCAGCAGCCAAAAGTCTCTGGGACTAGCGGACTACGAGCAGTACTTC. The encoded protein is CASSQKSLGLADYEQYF.